This TCR beta chain was recovered during a study of blood T cells in healthy people across ages. This CDR3 is built from 12 residues. V lost 8 bases, J lost 8 bases, and 15 bases lay in between. Germline V CDR1 and CDR2: MNHEY, SVGAGI. A second PCR of 7 to 11 cycles used a sample-barcoded 5' primer and a J-beta primer mix. No fewer than 3 million CDR3-containing paired-end reads came from each sample. TCRdb fed the 5' RACE reads into MiXCR, producing one record per CDR3 protein. There are about 1.4 million distinct CDR3 sequences in the sample; roughly 60% occur only once, and 6.5% to 8.5% lies in the top ten.

Material for sequencing was blood. This chain joins TRBV6-5 and TRBJ1-2; possible D gene TRBD1, 6 bases. The receptor comes from a man aged 18 to 29 in good health. The CDR3 DNA reads as TGTGCCAGCTCAATAAGGGGGGCCGGCTACACCTTC. Protein product: CASSIRGAGYTF.